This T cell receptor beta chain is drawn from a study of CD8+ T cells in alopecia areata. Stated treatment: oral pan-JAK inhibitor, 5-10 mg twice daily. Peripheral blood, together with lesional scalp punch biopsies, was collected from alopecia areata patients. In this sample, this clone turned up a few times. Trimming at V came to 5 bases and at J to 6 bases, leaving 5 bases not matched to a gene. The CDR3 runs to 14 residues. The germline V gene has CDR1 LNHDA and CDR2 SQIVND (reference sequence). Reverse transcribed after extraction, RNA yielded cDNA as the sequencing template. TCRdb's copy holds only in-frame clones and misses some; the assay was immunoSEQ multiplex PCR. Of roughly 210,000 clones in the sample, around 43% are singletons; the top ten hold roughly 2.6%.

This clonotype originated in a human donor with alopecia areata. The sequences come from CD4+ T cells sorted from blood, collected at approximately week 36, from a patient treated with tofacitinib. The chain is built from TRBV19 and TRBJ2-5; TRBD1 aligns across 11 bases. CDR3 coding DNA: TGTGCCAGTAGTCTGGGACAGGGGGTGAAGACCCAGTACTTC. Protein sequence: CASSLGQGVKTQYF.